This entry lists 9 T cell receptor beta chains sequenced from one sample in a study of cytomegalovirus exposure and HLA in healthy donors. With 60 Vbeta and 13 Jbeta primers, the PCR was carried out. The method was immunoSEQ multiplex PCR; TCRdb's version includes in-frame clones alone and lacks a portion of them. The sample has 250,000 or so clones; 85% to 95% are singletons. The sample comprised PBMCs. These TCRs come from a girl aged 2 to 9 in good health and CMV-seronegative.

V and J are TRBV5-8 and TRBJ2-7, with TRBD2 matching 9 bases. The V gene's germline CDR1 is SGHTS and CDR2 YDEGEE. V was clipped by 4 bases and J by 0 bases; unmatched bases: 5. CDR3 size: 15 residues. The CDR3 nucleotides are TGTGCCAGCAGCCACAGCGGGGGGATCTCCTACGAGCAGTACTTC. It encodes CASSHSGGISYEQYF.

The V and J genes are TRBV13 and TRBJ1-1, with no clear D. V was pared by 5 bases and J by 2 bases, with 12 bases between. This CDR3 spans 14 amino acids. Germline-derived CDR1 and CDR2 are PRHDT and FYEKMQ (reference sequence). The CDR3 loop is CASSTMTLNTEAFF. The CDR3 DNA is TGTGCCAGCAGCACCATGACTTTAAACACTGAAGCTTTCTTT.

V and J are TRBV29-1 and TRBJ1-4, with a weak D call TRBD1 (6 bases). The ends were cut back, 6 bases at V and 8 bases at J, with 16 bases in the middle. Germline CDR1 reads SQVTM; CDR2 reads ANQGSEA. The CDR3 length is 13 residues. As DNA, the CDR3 is TGCAGCGTCCCCTCAGGCGGGGGCGAAAAACTGTTTTTT. It specifies CSVPSGGGEKLFF. The variable domain in full, completed from reference TRBV29-1 and TRBJ1-4, reads SAVISQKPSRDICQRGTSLTIQCQVDSQVTMMFWYRQQPGQSLTLIATANQGSEATYESGFVIDKFPISRPNLTFSTLTVSNMSPEDSSIYLCSVPSGGGEKLFFGSGTQLSVL.

J is TRBJ2-7 and V is TRBV19; 11 positions match TRBD2. The germline V gene encodes CDR1 LNHDA and CDR2 SQIVND (reference sequence). The CDR3 length is 15 residues. J was trimmed by 0 bases and V by 3 bases; bases with no gene match: 1. The CDR3 here is CASSMTSGNSYEQYF. The CDR3 bases are TGTGCCAGTAGTATGACTAGCGGGAACTCCTACGAGCAGTACTTC.

The J gene is TRBJ2-2, the V gene TRBV5-8, with 8 bases fitting TRBD2. This CDR3 has 16 amino acids. Germline V gives CDR1 SGHTS, CDR2 YDEGEE. Unmatched junction bases numbered 6, after V lost 2 bases and J lost 3 bases. In DNA form, the CDR3 reads TGTGCCAGCAGCTTCCGGACTAGCCGCCACACCGGGGAGCTGTTTTTT. It codes for CASSFRTSRHTGELFF.

This sequence joins TRBV5-1 and TRBJ2-5; either TRBD1 or TRBD2 may fit D (6 bases each). Per germline, CDR1 SGHRS and CDR2 YFSETQ. This CDR3 is built from 16 residues. V lost 4 bases and J lost 2, with 18 bases in between. The CDR3 here is CASSVGASGVQETQYF. CDR3 nucleotide sequence: TGCGCCAGCAGCGTGGGGGCGTCGGGGGTACAAGAGACCCAGTACTTC.

The rearrangement links TRBV7-8 to TRBJ2-3; 7 nucleotides line up with TRBD1. J was trimmed by 4 bases and V by 5 bases; bases with no gene match: 18. CDR3 length equals 18 residues. CDR1 is SGHVS, CDR2 FQNEAQ, per germline. The CDR3 sequence: CASSPYGLTVGGADTQYF. CDR3 nucleotides: TGTGCCAGCAGCCCTTATGGGCTTACGGTAGGGGGCGCAGATACGCAGTATTTT. The variable domain in full, with the rest retrieved from reference TRBV7-8 and TRBJ2-3, is GAGVSQSPRYKVAKRGQDVALRCDPISGHVSLFWYQQALGQGPEFLTYFQNEAQLDKSGLPSDRFFAERPEGSVSTLKIQRTQQEDSAVYLCASSPYGLTVGGADTQYFGPGTRLTVL.

V is TRBV29-1 and J is TRBJ2-1, with D tentatively TRBD1 (6 bases). CDR1 SQVTM and CDR2 ANQGSEA come from the germline V gene. V was pared by 4 bases and J by 5 bases, with 9 bases between. This CDR3 comprises 12 residues. Written as DNA, the CDR3 is TGCAGCGTTGTACAGGGTAACAATGAGCAGTTCTTC. It yields the protein CSVVQGNNEQFF.

Comment on this clone: Distinct nucleotide sequences in the sample also encode this CDR3. The CDR3 spells CASTLVGSGSGANVLTF. CDR3 nucleotides: TGTGCCAGCACCCTCGTGGGGTCGGGGTCTGGGGCCAACGTCCTGACTTTC. The rearrangement joins TRBV2 to TRBJ2-6; D is possibly TRBD2 (5 bases). Trimming cost V 7 bases and J 1 base, with 17 bases left between them. The germline V gene has CDR1 SNHLY and CDR2 FYNNEI. This CDR3 has 17 residues.